The 27 T cell receptor beta chains given below trace back to one sample, sequenced in a study of T cell responses to AZD1222 COVID-19 vaccine. The protocol was immunoSEQ multiplex PCR, while the TCRdb copy is restricted to in-frame clones and leaves out a portion. The profile covers over 150,000 clones, with about 91% appearing a single time and roughly 4.3% taken by the ten largest. The input for sequencing was peripheral blood, taken on day 0 of MenACWY control vaccination. Every receptor here comes from an adult in good health.

This chain joins TRBV7-9 and TRBJ2-2, with D possibly TRBD2 on 6 matching bases. In germline, CDR1 is SEHNR, CDR2 FQNEAQ (reference sequence). Trimming took off 3 bases at V and 5 bases at J, with 16 bases between the two ends. The CDR3 has 16 amino acids. As DNA, the CDR3 is TGTGCCAGCAGCTTGGGGACTCCTTCAGGGACCGGGGAGCTGTTTTTT. Translated, it gives CASSLGTPSGTGELFF.

The gene calls are TRBV20-1 and TRBJ2-1; D might be TRBD1 (5 bases). Germline CDR1 and CDR2: DFQATT and SNEGSKA (reference sequence). V lost 3 bases and J lost 10, with 10 bases in between. The CDR3 loop spans 11 amino acids. The CDR3, as DNA: TGCAGTGCTAGTGGGGCCGGGGAGCAGTTCTTC. Translated, it gives CSASGAGEQFF.

The chain has TRBV24-1 and TRBJ1-5; 10 nucleotides align to TRBD1. CDR3 length: 16 residues. Losses at the gene ends were 5 bases for V and 2 bases for J; bases not matched to a gene: 5. CDR1 and CDR2 (germline): KGHDR, SFDVKD. The CDR3 spells CATSAGQGGGNQPQHF. CDR3 coding DNA: TGTGCCACCAGTGCCGGACAGGGGGGGGGCAATCAGCCCCAGCATTTT.

The J gene is TRBJ1-6, the V gene TRBV12-5; 10 bases fit TRBD1. The CDR3 spans 19 residues. The ends lost 0 bases at V and 3 bases at J; junction bases unmatched: 8. CDR1 and CDR2 (germline): LGHNT, FRNRAP. CDR3 amino acids: CASGLVPPGQGIYNSPLHF. CDR3 bases: TGTGCTAGTGGTTTGGTCCCTCCGGGACAGGGGATCTATAATTCACCCCTCCACTTT. The complete variable domain, with remaining parts taken from reference TRBV12-5 and TRBJ1-6, reads DARVTQTPRHKVTEMGQEVTMRCQPILGHNTVFWYRQTMMQGLELLAYFRNRAPLDDSGMPKDRFSAEMPDATLATLKIQPSEPRDSAVYFCASGLVPPGQGIYNSPLHFGNGTRLTVT.

The V and J genes are TRBV7-9 and TRBJ2-3; tentative D call: TRBD2 (7 bases). In germline, CDR1 is SEHNR, CDR2 FQNEAQ (reference sequence). The V and J ends lost 1 base and 2 bases respectively, with 10 bases between them. CDR3 length equals 15 residues. The CDR3 is CASSLGGGLTDTQYF. The CDR3 DNA follows: TGTGCCAGCAGCTTAGGGGGGGGCCTCACAGATACGCAGTATTTT.

V usage is TRBV7-9 and J usage is TRBJ1-1; no clear D. The CDR3 is made up of 14 amino acids. V lost 5 bases to trimming and J lost 5 bases, with 15 bases between them. CDR1 is SEHNR, CDR2 FQNEAQ, per germline (reference sequence). CDR3 amino acids: CASSPPVRVTEAFF. CDR3 nucleotides: TGTGCCAGCAGCCCCCCGGTGAGGGTTACTGAAGCTTTCTTT. The entire variable domain, with the rest obtained from reference TRBV7-9 and TRBJ1-1, is as follows: DTGVSQNPRHKITKRGQNVTFRCDPISEHNRLYWYRQTLGQGPEFLTYFQNEAQLEKSRLLSDRFSAERPKGSFSTLEIQRTEQGDSAMYLCASSPPVRVTEAFFGQGTRLTVV.

The chain employs TRBV27 and TRBJ2-4; TRBD1 might be the D (5 bases). In germline, CDR1 is MNHEY, CDR2 SMNVEV (reference sequence). V was trimmed by 6 bases and J by 0 bases, leaving 9 bases between them. The CDR3 length is 14 residues. CDR3 DNA: TGTGCCAGCAGACAGGACCTAGCCAAAAACATTCAGTACTTC. This codes for CASRQDLAKNIQYF.

V gene TRBV3-1 (or the pseudogene TRBV3-2) combines with J gene TRBJ1-5; TRBD1 might be the D (6 bases). Germline V CDR1 and CDR2: LGHDT, YNNKEL (reference sequence). The CDR3 has 17 residues. Trimming stripped 4 bases from V and 0 bases from J, with 16 bases between. The DNA for the CDR3 is TGTGCCAGCAGCCCAAGGGGGGCCCTTTATAGCAATCAGCCCCAGCATTTT. The encoded protein is CASSPRGALYSNQPQHF.

The chain carries TRBV7-2 and TRBJ1-3; a weak D match, TRBD1 (5 bases). Trimming removed 1 base from V and 0 bases from J, with 7 bases in between. This CDR3 has 15 amino acids. Per germline, CDR1 SGHTA and CDR2 FQGNSA. CDR3 in amino acids: CASSLVGDSGNTIYF. The DNA for the CDR3 is TGTGCCAGCAGCTTAGTGGGGGACTCTGGAAACACCATATATTTT.

The rearrangement uses TRBV4-2 and TRBJ2-2; D might be TRBD1 (5 bases). This CDR3 region has 17 residues. Looked up from germline, CDR1 is LGHNA and CDR2 is YNFKEQ. Trimming cost V 0 bases and J 0 bases, with 11 bases left between them. CDR3 in DNA: TGTGCCAGCAGCCAAGATTCACAGGCGGCGAACACCGGGGAGCTGTTTTTT. Its protein product is CASSQDSQAANTGELFF.

The J gene is TRBJ1-1, the V gene TRBV19; D may be TRBD1 (6 bases). Germline CDR1 LNHDA, CDR2 SQIVND (reference sequence). The CDR3 loop spans 14 amino acids. V shed 5 bases and J shed 4 bases, with 14 bases lying between them. Here the CDR3 DNA reads TGTGCCAGTAGTGAACAGGGCCAGGGCACTGAAGCTTTCTTT. Protein sequence: CASSEQGQGTEAFF. The whole variable domain, filled in from reference TRBV19 and TRBJ1-1, reads DGGITQSPKYLFRKEGQNVTLSCEQNLNHDAMYWYRQDPGQGLRLIYYSQIVNDFQKGDIAEGYSVSREKKESFPLTVTSAQKNPTAFYLCASSEQGQGTEAFFGQGTRLTVV.

The chain joins TRBV19 to TRBJ2-6; TRBD2 might be the D (5 bases). The V end lost 6 bases, the J end lost 4 bases, and 10 bases lay between the germline ends. The germline gives CDR1 LNHDA, CDR2 SQIVND (reference sequence). The CDR3 has 14 amino acids. The CDR3 nucleotides are TGTGCCAGTAGCCCGGGAAACGGGGCCAACGTCCTGACTTTC. Its translation: CASSPGNGANVLTF.

This chain joins TRBV5-5 and TRBJ2-7, with 7 bases matching TRBD2. CDR3 length equals 15 residues. CDR1 is SGHKS, CDR2 YYEKEE, per germline (reference sequence). Losses at the gene ends were 3 bases for V and 4 bases for J; bases not matched to a gene: 10. CDR3 sequence: CASSSLFAGEYEQYF. The CDR3 nucleotides read TGTGCCAGCAGCTCGTTGTTTGCGGGAGAGTACGAGCAGTACTTC.

V usage is TRBV7-9 and J usage is TRBJ1-6, with 8 bases matching TRBD1. Germline CDR1 SEHNR, CDR2 FQNEAQ (reference sequence). The CDR3 contains 15 residues. With 5 bases clipped from V and 14 bases from J, the junction kept 14 bases outside the gene matches. In DNA form, the CDR3 reads TGTGCCAGCAGCAAGGGACAGGCACTTCTAGCGTCCCTCCACTTT. Encoded protein: CASSKGQALLASLHF. Full variable domain (rest looked up from reference TRBV7-9 and TRBJ1-6): DTGVSQNPRHKITKRGQNVTFRCDPISEHNRLYWYRQTLGQGPEFLTYFQNEAQLEKSRLLSDRFSAERPKGSFSTLEIQRTEQGDSAMYLCASSKGQALLASLHFGNGTRLTVT.

The rearrangement links TRBV21-1 to TRBJ1-2. TRBV21-1 is termed a pseudogene. This CDR3 spans 13 amino acids. CDR3 sequence (DNA): TGTGCCAGCAGCTCTCGTGTCCGCTATGGCTACACCTTC. Its translation: CASSSRVRYGYTF.

CDR3 sequence reads: CASSQANLLNEKLFF. CDR3 DNA sequence: TGCGCCAGCAGCCAAGCTAACCTGCTTAATGAAAAACTGTTTTTT. V is TRBV4-1 and J is TRBJ1-4; no reliable D call. The CDR3 length is 15 residues. V was shortened by 1 base and J by 4 bases, with 10 bases between the two germline ends. Germline V gene sequence: CDR1 MGHRA, CDR2 YSYEKL.

The chain uses TRBV7-3 and TRBJ2-5, with D tentatively TRBD2 (6 bases). The CDR3 is 15 residues long. Germline loops: CDR1 SGHTA, CDR2 FQGTGA. The V end was cut by 2 bases, the J end by 2 bases, with 12 bases between. Here the CDR3 DNA reads TGTGCCAGCAGCTTAGGCCTGGGGGGACAAGAGACCCAGTACTTC. This codes for CASSLGLGGQETQYF.

The chain links TRBV30 to TRBJ1-4, with D unclear. Germline V gene data show CDR1 as GTSNPN and CDR2 as SVGIG (reference sequence). The V end was cut by 0 bases, the J end by 8 bases, with 13 bases between. The CDR3 totals 14 residues. CDR3 sequence: CAWSVGGSGEKLFF. CDR3 nucleotide sequence: TGTGCCTGGAGTGTTGGAGGGTCCGGCGAAAAACTGTTTTTT. Using reference TRBV30 and TRBJ1-4 for the parts outside the CDR3, the full variable domain is SQTIHQWPATLVQPVGSPLSLECTVEGTSNPNLYWYRQAAGRGLQLLFYSVGIGQISSEVPQNLSASRPQDRQFILSSKKLLLSDSGFYLCAWSVGGSGEKLFFGSGTQLSVL.

The V call is TRBV28, the J call TRBJ1-4; D gene uncertain. Germline values: CDR1 MDHEN, CDR2 SYDVKM. This CDR3 has 13 residues. Trimming removed 3 bases from V and 4 bases from J, with 6 bases in between. The CDR3 region has the DNA TGTGCCAGCAGTTTTGACAATAATGAAAAACTGTTTTTT. Protein: CASSFDNNEKLFF.

The V and J genes are TRBV5-1 and TRBJ2-5, with D possibly matching TRBD1 (6 bases). Trimming removed 0 bases from V and 5 bases from J, with 17 bases in between. The CDR3 is 16 amino acids. Germline V gene sequence: CDR1 SGHRS, CDR2 YFSETQ. The CDR3 loop reads CASSLGGSGAGETQYF. DNA of the CDR3: TGCGCCAGCAGCTTGGGAGGCTCAGGGGCTGGGGAGACCCAGTACTTC.

The chain couples TRBV6-5 to TRBJ2-7; D remains unclear. The CDR3 has 12 amino acids. V was clipped by 7 bases and J by 3 bases, with 10 bases between them. The germline V gene encodes CDR1 MNHEY and CDR2 SVGAGI. The CDR3 spells CASNGEIYEQYF. The CDR3 coding sequence is TGTGCCAGCAATGGGGAAATCTACGAGCAGTACTTC.

This chain links TRBV5-1 with TRBJ1-4; TRBD1 is a possible D gene (5 bases). The germline V gene has CDR1 SGHRS and CDR2 YFSETQ. Trimming left V 0 bases short and J 5 bases short, with 8 bases between. This CDR3 comprises 14 residues. The CDR3 nucleotides read TGCGCCAGCAGCTTGGCGCAGGGCAATGAAAAACTGTTTTTT. Its protein product is CASSLAQGNEKLFF.

The chain joins TRBV7-9 to TRBJ1-4; D is unclear. CDR3 size: 13 residues. The V and J ends lost 1 base and 8 bases respectively, with 8 bases between them. Germline values: CDR1 SEHNR, CDR2 FQNEAQ (reference sequence). CDR3 coding DNA: TGTGCCAGCAGCTTAGGAGGAGGGGAAAAACTGTTTTTT. Encoded protein: CASSLGGGEKLFF. Looking up the rest from reference TRBV7-9 and TRBJ1-4 gives the full variable domain: DTGVSQNPRHKITKRGQNVTFRCDPISEHNRLYWYRQTLGQGPEFLTYFQNEAQLEKSRLLSDRFSAERPKGSFSTLEIQRTEQGDSAMYLCASSLGGGEKLFFGSGTQLSVL.

The chain recombines TRBV24-1 with TRBJ1-2; D unclear. CDR3 size: 14 residues. CDR1 is KGHDR and CDR2 is SFDVKD in the germline V gene. V was pared by 2 bases and J by 0 bases, with 6 bases between. CDR3 loop: CATSDSISNYGYTF. The CDR3, as DNA: TGTGCCACCAGTGATTCAATATCTAACTATGGCTACACCTTC.

V gene TRBV9 combines with J gene TRBJ1-2; D unclear. This CDR3 has 11 residues. The germline V gene has CDR1 SGDLS and CDR2 YYNGEE. V dropped 3 bases and J dropped 11 bases, with 11 bases sitting between them. CDR3 coding DNA: TGTGCCAGCAGCGCCCTATTGCGTTACACCTTC. It codes for CASSALLRYTF.

J is TRBJ2-5 and V is TRBV6-2 or TRBV6-3; 10 bases are a match to TRBD2. The germline gives CDR1 MNHEY, CDR2 SVGEGT. V shed 5 bases and J 2 bases; nucleotides not matched to a gene: 8. This CDR3 has 16 amino acids. DNA for the CDR3: TGTGCCAGCAGTCAAACGGGACTAGCGAGACAAGAGACCCAGTACTTC. This translates into CASSQTGLARQETQYF.

This clone was counted once. The chain recombines TRBV7-2 with TRBJ2-2, with unresolved D. CDR3 length: 11 amino acids. Germline values: CDR1 SGHTA, CDR2 FQGNSA. V lost 4 bases and J lost 9, with 6 bases in between. The CDR3 DNA reads as TGTGCCAGCAGCTCGGTCCGGGAGCTGTTTTTT. Residues: CASSSVRELFF.